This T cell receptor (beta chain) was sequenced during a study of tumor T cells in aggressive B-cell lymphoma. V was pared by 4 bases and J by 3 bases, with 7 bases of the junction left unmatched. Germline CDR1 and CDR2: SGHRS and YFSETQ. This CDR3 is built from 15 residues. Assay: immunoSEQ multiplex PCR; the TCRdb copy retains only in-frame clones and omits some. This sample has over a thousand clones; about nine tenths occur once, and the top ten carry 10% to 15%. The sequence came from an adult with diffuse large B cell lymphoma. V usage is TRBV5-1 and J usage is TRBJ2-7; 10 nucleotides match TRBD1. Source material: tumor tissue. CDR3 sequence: CASSPTGGEGYEQYF. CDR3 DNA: TGCGCCAGCAGCCCGACAGGGGGCGAAGGCTACGAGCAGTACTTC.